What follows are 16 T cell receptor beta chains derived from one specimen sequenced in a study of glioma-infiltrating T cells after dendritic cell vaccination. Using immunoSEQ multiplex PCR, the repertoire was profiled, and TCRdb retains in-frame clones only, with some absent. The top ten clones hold roughly an eighth of a sample with approximately 48,000 clones, about 85% of them seen once. Material: blood, obtained before dendritic cell vaccination. These receptors were taken from a human donor with glioblastoma.

This clone was observed a few times. The chain combines TRBV27 with TRBJ2-5; 7 bases match TRBD1. The J call may be mistaken, given a closer DNA end match to TRBJ2-7. The length of the CDR3 is 16 residues. Germline CDR1 and CDR2: MNHEY and SMNVEV (reference sequence). CDR3 loop: CASSLLKGQLTYEQYF. Written as DNA, the CDR3 is TGTGCCAGCAGTTTATTGAAGGGACAGCTTACCTACGAGCAGTACTTC.

The rearrangement links TRBV10-2 to TRBJ2-1; 15 bases align to TRBD2. With 8 bases clipped from V and 5 bases from J, the junction kept 4 bases outside the gene matches. Germline V gene lookup returns CDR1 WSHSY and CDR2 SAAADI. The CDR3 length is 15 residues. CDR3 sequence (DNA): TGCGCCAGCCGGACTAGCGGGGGGGCTCACAATGAGCAGTTCTTC. Its translation is CASRTSGGAHNEQFF.

The rearrangement uses TRBV19 and TRBJ1-1, with D unclear. The CDR3 runs to 16 residues. CDR1 LNHDA and CDR2 SQIVND come from the germline V gene (reference sequence). Trimming left V 5 bases short and J 4 bases short, with 20 bases between. Here the CDR3 reads CASSPTSEGPSTEAFF. The CDR3, as DNA: TGTGCCAGTAGTCCGACCAGCGAGGGCCCGAGCACTGAAGCTTTCTTT.

The V call is TRBV7-9, the J call TRBJ2-2, with 7 bases fitting TRBD2. CDR3 size: 15 residues. CDR1 and CDR2 from the germline V gene are SEHNR and FQNEAQ (reference sequence). The V and J ends lost 3 bases and 1 base, in that order; junction bases with no gene match: 2. The CDR3 DNA is TGTGCCAGCAGCTTCACTAGCGTGAACACCGGGGAGCTGTTTTTT. This gives the protein CASSFTSVNTGELFF.

This clone was seen more than once but under ten times. This sequence joins TRBV7-6 and TRBJ2-4; TRBD2 agrees at 11 bases. Germline values: CDR1 SGHVS, CDR2 FNYEAQ. The CDR3 covers 14 residues. Losses at the gene ends were 5 bases for V and 6 bases for J; bases not matched to a gene: 3. CDR3 protein: CASSPGTSGNIQYF. The CDR3 DNA reads TGTGCCAGCAGCCCCGGGACTAGCGGAAACATTCAGTACTTC.

The chain has TRBV15 and TRBJ1-3; D gene unclear. V lost 1 base and J 0 bases, leaving 13 bases between the germline ends. The CDR3 spans 17 residues. The germline gives CDR1 LNHNV, CDR2 YYDKDF (reference sequence). The CDR3 reads CATSRVYGENSGNTIYF. The CDR3 DNA is TGTGCCACCAGCAGAGTATACGGGGAAAACTCTGGAAACACCATATATTTT.

The rearrangement uses TRBV7-2 and TRBJ2-7; maybe TRBD1 (5 bases). CDR3 length equals 15 residues. Trimming stripped 5 bases from V and 3 bases from J, with 17 bases between. Germline assignment: CDR1 SGHTA and CDR2 FQGNSA. The CDR3 region has the DNA TGTGCCAGCAGCCCCCAGGGCAGGGATTACTACGAGCAGTACTTC. It translates to CASSPQGRDYYEQYF.

The V and J genes are TRBV15 and TRBJ1-3; D is unresolved. The CDR3 extends over 16 amino acids. Germline V CDR1 and CDR2: LNHNV, YYDKDF (reference sequence). The germline V and J ends were trimmed by 1 base and 5 bases, with 15 bases remaining between them. This CDR3 reads CATSRGGGSSRNTIYF. The CDR3 DNA reads TGTGCCACCAGCAGAGGGGGAGGGTCTTCTAGAAACACCATATATTTT. Looking up the rest from reference TRBV15 and TRBJ1-3 gives the full variable domain: DAMVIQNPRYQVTQFGKPVTLSCSQTLNHNVMYWYQQKSSQAPKLLFHYYDKDFNNEADTPDNFQSRRPNTSFCFLDIRSPGLGDTAMYLCATSRGGGSSRNTIYFGEGSWLTVV.

This chain uses TRBV11-3 with TRBJ2-7, with D perhaps matching TRBD1 (6 bases). Germline CDR1 reads SGHNT; CDR2 reads YENEEA. The V and J ends lost 6 bases and 1 base respectively, with 10 bases between them. This CDR3 is built from 13 residues. CDR3 DNA sequence: TGTGCCAGCAGAACGGACAGTTCCTACGAGCAGTACTTC. It yields the protein CASRTDSSYEQYF.

In DNA, the CDR3 is TGTGCCAGCAAAAGGACAGGGGGAGCGGGCACTGAAGCTTTCTTT. Its protein product is CASKRTGGAGTEAFF. The chain combines TRBV2 with TRBJ1-1, with 10 bases lining up with TRBD1. The CDR3 sequence is 15 residues long. The ends lost 7 bases at V and 4 bases at J; junction bases unmatched: 9. Germline V gene data show CDR1 as SNHLY and CDR2 as FYNNEI. The complete variable domain, with remaining parts taken from reference TRBV2 and TRBJ1-1, reads EPEVTQTPSHQVTQMGQEVILRCVPISNHLYFYWYRQILGQKVEFLVSFYNNEISEKSEIFDDQFSVERPDGSNFTLKIRSTKLEDSAMYFCASKRTGGAGTEAFFGQGTRLTVV.

V is TRBV11-2 and J is TRBJ2-7, with 7 bases aligning to TRBD1. The ends lost 5 bases at V and 5 bases at J; junction bases unmatched: 6. In germline, CDR1 is SGHAT, CDR2 FQNNGV. The CDR3 runs to 13 residues. The CDR3 DNA reads as TGTGCCAGCAGCCCGCGACAGGGCAACGAGCAGTACTTC. Translating gives CASSPRQGNEQYF.

The chain uses TRBV11-2 and TRBJ2-1; TRBD2 matches at 7 bases. The junction had 9 bases not matched to a gene; V was cut back by 3 bases and J by 7 bases. CDR1 is SGHAT, CDR2 FQNNGV, per germline. The CDR3 consists of 15 residues. CDR3 in DNA: TGTGCCAGCAGCTTGAGGACTAGTCCAGCGAATGAGCAGTTCTTC. The encoded protein is CASSLRTSPANEQFF.

The CDR3 spells CASFQGVNTEAFF. The CDR3 DNA is TGTGCCAGCTTTCAGGGGGTGAACACTGAAGCTTTCTTT. The genes are TRBV18 and TRBJ1-1, with 7 bases fitting TRBD1. Losses at the gene ends were 7 bases for V and 0 bases for J; bases not matched to a gene: 2. The CDR3 is 13 residues long. Germline V gives CDR1 KGHSH, CDR2 LQKENI.

This sequence joins TRBV6-1 and TRBJ2-7; TRBD1 might be the D (5 bases). Trimming cost V 0 bases and J 4 bases, with 10 bases left between them. This CDR3 region has 14 residues. From germline, CDR1 is MNHNS and CDR2 SASEGT. CDR3 amino acids: CASSEAGDGYEQYF. As DNA, the CDR3 is TGTGCCAGCAGTGAAGCAGGGGATGGTTACGAGCAGTACTTC.

Notes on this clone: Other nucleotide sequences in the sample specify the same CDR3. The V gene is TRBV4-3, the J gene TRBJ2-3, with 8 nucleotides matching TRBD2. V trimming: 0 bases; J trimming: 4 bases; junction bases outside the gene matches: 6. The CDR3 loop spans 16 amino acids. The V gene's germline CDR1 is LGHNA and CDR2 YSLEER. CDR3: CASSQDGRGGADTQYF. In nucleotides, the CDR3 is TGCGCCAGCAGCCAAGACGGGAGGGGTGGTGCAGATACGCAGTATTTT.

This sequence joins TRBV14 and TRBJ2-7, with 7 nucleotides matching TRBD1. CDR1 is SGHDN and CDR2 is FVKESK in the germline V gene. This CDR3 comprises 14 residues. J gave up 3 bases and V 4 bases, and 6 bases lay outside the gene matches. CDR3 sequence reads: CASSRSTGYYEQYF. The CDR3 DNA sequence: TGTGCCAGCAGCCGCTCGACAGGGTACTACGAGCAGTACTTC.